This note documents a single T cell receptor (beta chain) sequence. Its cognate antigen is unknown. This sample was included in a study of lymphopenia after photon versus proton radiotherapy. CDR3 length equals 15 residues. Trimming cost V 2 bases and J 0 bases; bases outside gene matches: 4. Per germline, CDR1 MNHEY and CDR2 SVGAGI. General observations from the study: Larger post-nadir TCR diversity loss correlated inversely with survival in deceased patients. Relative stability marked proton patients; photon patients lost diversity and naive cells. Only patients who died were analyzed for survival; proton advantage is unproven. Post-nadir diversity loss with photons came from oligoclonal expansion, particularly CD8+ Temra cells.

TCRdb's table, derived via immunoSEQ multiplex PCR, lists solely in-frame clones and lacks some. The data show about 39,000 clones, around 90% seen once. The chain combines TRBV6-5 with TRBJ2-7; TRBD1 aligns across 7 bases. This sequence originates from a man aged 60-69 years with cholangiocarcinoma. Sequenced here: peripheral blood, sampled from a patient treated with photon-based radiotherapy. CDR3 in amino acids: CASSYPGQSSYEQYF. DNA for the CDR3: TGTGCCAGCAGTTACCCGGGACAGAGCTCCTACGAGCAGTACTTC.